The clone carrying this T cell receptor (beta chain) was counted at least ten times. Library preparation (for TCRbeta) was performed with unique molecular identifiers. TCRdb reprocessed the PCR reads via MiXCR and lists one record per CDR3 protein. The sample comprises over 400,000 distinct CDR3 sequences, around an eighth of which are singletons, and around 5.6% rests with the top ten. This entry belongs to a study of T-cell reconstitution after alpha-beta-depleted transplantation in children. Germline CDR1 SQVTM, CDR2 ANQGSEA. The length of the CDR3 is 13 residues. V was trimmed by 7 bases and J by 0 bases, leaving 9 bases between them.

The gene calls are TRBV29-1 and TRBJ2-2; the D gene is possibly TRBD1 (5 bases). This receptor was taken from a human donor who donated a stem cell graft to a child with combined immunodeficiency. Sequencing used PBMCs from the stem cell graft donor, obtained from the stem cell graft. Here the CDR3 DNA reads TGCAGCGCTACGGACACGAACACCGGGGAGCTGTTTTTT. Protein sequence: CSATDTNTGELFF.